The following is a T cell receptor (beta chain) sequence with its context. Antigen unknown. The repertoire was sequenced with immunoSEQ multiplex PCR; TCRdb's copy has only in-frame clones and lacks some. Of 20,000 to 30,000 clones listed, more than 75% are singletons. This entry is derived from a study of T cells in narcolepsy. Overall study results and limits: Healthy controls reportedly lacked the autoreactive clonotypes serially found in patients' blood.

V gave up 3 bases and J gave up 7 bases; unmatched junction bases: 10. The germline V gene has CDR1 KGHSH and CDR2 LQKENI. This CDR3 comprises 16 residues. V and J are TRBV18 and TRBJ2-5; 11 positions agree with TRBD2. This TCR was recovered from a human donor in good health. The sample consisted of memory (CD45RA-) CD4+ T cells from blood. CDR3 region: CASSPRTSGLRGTQYF. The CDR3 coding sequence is TGTGCCAGCTCACCGAGGACTAGCGGGCTCCGGGGGACCCAGTACTTC.